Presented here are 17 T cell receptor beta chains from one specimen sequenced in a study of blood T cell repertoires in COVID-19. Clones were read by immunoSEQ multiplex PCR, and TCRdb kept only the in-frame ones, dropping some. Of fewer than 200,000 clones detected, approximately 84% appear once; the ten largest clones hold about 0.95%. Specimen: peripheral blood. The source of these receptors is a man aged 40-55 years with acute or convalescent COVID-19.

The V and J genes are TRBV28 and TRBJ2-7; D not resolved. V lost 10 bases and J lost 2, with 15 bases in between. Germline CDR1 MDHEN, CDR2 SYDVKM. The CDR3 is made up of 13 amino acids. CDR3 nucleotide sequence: TGTGCCACCACCTTTGGGCTTCCCTACGAGCAGTACTTC. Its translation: CATTFGLPYEQYF.

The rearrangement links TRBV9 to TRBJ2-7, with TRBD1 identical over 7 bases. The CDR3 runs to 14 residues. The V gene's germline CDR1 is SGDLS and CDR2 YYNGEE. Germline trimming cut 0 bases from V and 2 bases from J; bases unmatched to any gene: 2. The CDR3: CASSVGQGTYEQYF. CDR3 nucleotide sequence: TGTGCCAGCAGCGTAGGACAGGGAACCTACGAGCAGTACTTC.

The DNA for the CDR3 is TGTGCCAGCGTCCGATCGGGAGCGGTTACCTTGGGTGAGCAGTTCTTC. Protein: CASVRSGAVTLGEQFF. This sequence joins TRBV7-9 and TRBJ2-1; D perhaps matches TRBD2 (6 bases). V lost 8 bases to trimming and J lost 9 bases, with 26 bases between them. Germline V gene lookup returns CDR1 SEHNR and CDR2 FQNEAQ (reference sequence). The CDR3 covers 16 residues.

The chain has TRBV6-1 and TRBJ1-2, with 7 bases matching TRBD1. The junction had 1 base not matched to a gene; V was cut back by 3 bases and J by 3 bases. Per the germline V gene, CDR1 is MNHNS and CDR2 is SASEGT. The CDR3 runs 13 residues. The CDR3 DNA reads TGTGCCAGCAGTGATGGACAGGACTATGGCTACACCTTC. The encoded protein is CASSDGQDYGYTF.

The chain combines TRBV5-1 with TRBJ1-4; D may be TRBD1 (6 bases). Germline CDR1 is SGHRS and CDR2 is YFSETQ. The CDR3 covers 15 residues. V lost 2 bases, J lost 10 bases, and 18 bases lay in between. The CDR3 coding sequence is TGCGCCAGCAGCTTAGAAACCGGGGGGCTGGGAAAACTGTTTTTT. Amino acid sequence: CASSLETGGLGKLFF.

The CDR3 DNA reads as TGTGCCAGCAGCGGAGACAGTGTACTGCGCTACACCTTC. Amino acids: CASSGDSVLRYTF. The chain employs TRBV6-5 and TRBJ1-2; possibly TRBD1 for D (5 bases). The germline V gene has CDR1 MNHEY and CDR2 SVGAGI. This CDR3 spans 13 amino acids. The V gene lost 6 bases and the J gene lost 9 bases, with 17 bases spanning the gap.

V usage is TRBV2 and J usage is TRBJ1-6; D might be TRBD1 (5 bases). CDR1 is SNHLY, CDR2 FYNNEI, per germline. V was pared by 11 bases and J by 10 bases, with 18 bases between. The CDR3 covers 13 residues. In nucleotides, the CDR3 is TGTGCCGGCTCCCCGGGGGTCGAGTCACCCCTCCACTTT. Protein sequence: CAGSPGVESPLHF.

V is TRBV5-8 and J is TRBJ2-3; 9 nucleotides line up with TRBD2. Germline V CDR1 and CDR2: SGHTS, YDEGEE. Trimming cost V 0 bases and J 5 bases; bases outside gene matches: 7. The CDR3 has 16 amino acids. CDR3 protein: CASSLASSGVGDTQYF. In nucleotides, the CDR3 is TGTGCCAGCAGCTTGGCCTCTAGCGGGGTAGGAGATACGCAGTATTTT.

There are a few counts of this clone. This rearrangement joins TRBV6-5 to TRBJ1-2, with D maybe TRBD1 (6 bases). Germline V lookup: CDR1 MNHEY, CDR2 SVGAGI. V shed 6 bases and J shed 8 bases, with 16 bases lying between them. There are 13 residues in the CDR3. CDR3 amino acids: CASSFGGQGGYTF. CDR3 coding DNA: TGTGCCAGCAGCTTCGGTGGGCAGGGGGGCTACACCTTC.

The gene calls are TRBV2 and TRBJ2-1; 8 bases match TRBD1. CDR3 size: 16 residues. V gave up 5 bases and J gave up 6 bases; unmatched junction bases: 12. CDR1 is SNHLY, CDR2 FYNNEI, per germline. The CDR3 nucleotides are TGTGCCAGCAGTAGGGATGGAGACAGGGGTGGCAATGAGCAGTTCTTC. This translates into CASSRDGDRGGNEQFF. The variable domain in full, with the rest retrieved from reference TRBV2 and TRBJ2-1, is EPEVTQTPSHQVTQMGQEVILRCVPISNHLYFYWYRQILGQKVEFLVSFYNNEISEKSEIFDDQFSVERPDGSNFTLKIRSTKLEDSAMYFCASSRDGDRGGNEQFFGPGTRLTVL.

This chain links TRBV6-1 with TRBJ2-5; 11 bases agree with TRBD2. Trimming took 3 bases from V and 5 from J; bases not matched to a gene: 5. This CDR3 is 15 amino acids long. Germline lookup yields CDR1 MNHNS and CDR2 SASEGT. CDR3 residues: CASSDTSGGSETQYF. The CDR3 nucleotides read TGTGCCAGCAGTGACACTAGCGGGGGTTCTGAGACCCAGTACTTC.

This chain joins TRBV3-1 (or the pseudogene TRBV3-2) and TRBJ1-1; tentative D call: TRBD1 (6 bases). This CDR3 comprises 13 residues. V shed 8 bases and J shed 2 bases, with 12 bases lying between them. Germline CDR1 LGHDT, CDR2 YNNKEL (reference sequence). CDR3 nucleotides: TGTGCCAGCTTTGACAGGTACAACACTGAAGCTTTCTTT. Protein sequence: CASFDRYNTEAFF.

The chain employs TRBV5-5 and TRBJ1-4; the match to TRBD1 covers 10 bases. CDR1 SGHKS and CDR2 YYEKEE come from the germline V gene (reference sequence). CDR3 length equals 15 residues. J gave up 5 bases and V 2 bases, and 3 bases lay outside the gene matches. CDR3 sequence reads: CASSFPGQGNEKLFF. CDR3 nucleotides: TGTGCCAGCAGCTTTCCGGGACAGGGGAATGAAAAACTGTTTTTT.

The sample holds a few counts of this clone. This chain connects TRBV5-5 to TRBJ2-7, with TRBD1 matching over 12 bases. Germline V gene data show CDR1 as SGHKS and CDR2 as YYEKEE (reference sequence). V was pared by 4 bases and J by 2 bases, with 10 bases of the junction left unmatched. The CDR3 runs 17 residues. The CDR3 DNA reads TGTGCCAGCAGCATCGGGACAGGGGGCTTCCCCGCCTACGAGCAGTACTTC. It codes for CASSIGTGGFPAYEQYF.

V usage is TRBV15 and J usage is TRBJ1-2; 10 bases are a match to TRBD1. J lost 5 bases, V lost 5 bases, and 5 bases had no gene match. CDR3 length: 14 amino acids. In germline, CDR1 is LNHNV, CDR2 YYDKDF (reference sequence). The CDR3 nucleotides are TGTGCCACCAGCCCACGGACAGGGGGGTATGGCTACACCTTC. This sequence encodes CATSPRTGGYGYTF.

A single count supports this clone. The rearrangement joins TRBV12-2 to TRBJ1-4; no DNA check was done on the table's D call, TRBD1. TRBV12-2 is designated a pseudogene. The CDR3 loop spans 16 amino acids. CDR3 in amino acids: CASRLDSPSTNEKLFF. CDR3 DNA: TGTGCAAGTCGCTTGGACAGCCCTTCAACTAATGAAAAACTGTTTTTT.

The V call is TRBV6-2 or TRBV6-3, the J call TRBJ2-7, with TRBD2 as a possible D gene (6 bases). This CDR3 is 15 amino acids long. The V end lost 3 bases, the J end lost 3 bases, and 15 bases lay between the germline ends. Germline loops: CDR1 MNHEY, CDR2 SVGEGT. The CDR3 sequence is CASSYSGTQGYEQYF. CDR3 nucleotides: TGTGCCAGCAGTTATTCCGGGACTCAGGGCTACGAGCAGTACTTC.